This TCR beta chain originates from a study of technical replicates of blood from a few donors. TCRdb's copy holds only in-frame clones and misses some; the assay was immunoSEQ multiplex PCR. This table has more than 65,000 clones, approximately 94% appearing once. This CDR3 spans 15 amino acids. CDR1 and CDR2 (germline): SNHLY, FYNNEI. Trimming took 8 bases from V and 0 from J, leaving 17 bases between them. Sequences were obtained from T cells isolated from PBMCs. The sequence derives from a human donor in good health. V gene TRBV2 combines with J gene TRBJ2-7; perhaps TRBD2 as D (6 bases). CDR3 amino acids: CASERVEGGSYEQYF. In DNA, the CDR3 is TGTGCCAGCGAGAGGGTGGAGGGCGGCTCCTACGAGCAGTACTTC. Together with reference TRBV2 and TRBJ2-7, the CDR3 gives the full variable domain: EPEVTQTPSHQVTQMGQEVILRCVPISNHLYFYWYRQILGQKVEFLVSFYNNEISEKSEIFDDQFSVERPDGSNFTLKIRSTKLEDSAMYFCASERVEGGSYEQYFGPGTRLTVT.